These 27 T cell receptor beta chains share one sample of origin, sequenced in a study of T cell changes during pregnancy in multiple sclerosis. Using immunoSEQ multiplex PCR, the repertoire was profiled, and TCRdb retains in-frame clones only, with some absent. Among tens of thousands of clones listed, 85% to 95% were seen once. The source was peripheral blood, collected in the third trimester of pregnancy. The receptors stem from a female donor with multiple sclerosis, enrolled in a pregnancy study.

The chain's CDR3 is CASSFEGARAFF. CDR3 nucleotides: TGCGCCAGCAGCTTCGAGGGGGCCAGGGCTTTCTTT. The chain is built from TRBV4-1 and TRBJ1-1; 7 bases fit TRBD1. The trim removed 5 bases at V and 11 bases at J, leaving 8 bases unmatched. Per germline, CDR1 MGHRA and CDR2 YSYEKL. CDR3 length: 12 residues.

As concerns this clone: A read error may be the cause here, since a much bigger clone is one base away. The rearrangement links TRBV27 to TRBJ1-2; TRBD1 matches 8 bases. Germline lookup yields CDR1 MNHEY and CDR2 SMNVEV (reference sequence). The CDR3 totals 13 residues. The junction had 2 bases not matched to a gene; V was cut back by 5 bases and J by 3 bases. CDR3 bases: TGTGCCAGCAGTCGACAGGGGTACTATGGCTACACCTTC. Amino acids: CASSRQGYYGYTF.

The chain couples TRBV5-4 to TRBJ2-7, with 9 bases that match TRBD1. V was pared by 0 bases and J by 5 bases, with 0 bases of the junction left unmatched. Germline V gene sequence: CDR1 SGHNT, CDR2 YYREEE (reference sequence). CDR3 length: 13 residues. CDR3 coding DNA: TGTGCCAGCAGCTTGGGGACAGGGGACGAGCAGTACTTC. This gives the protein CASSLGTGDEQYF.

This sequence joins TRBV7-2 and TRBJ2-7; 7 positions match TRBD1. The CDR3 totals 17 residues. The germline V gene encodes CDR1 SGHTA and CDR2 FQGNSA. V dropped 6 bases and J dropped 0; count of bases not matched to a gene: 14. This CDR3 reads CASSHRLRDRSSYEQYF. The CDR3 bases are TGTGCCAGCAGTCACAGACTACGGGACAGAAGCTCCTACGAGCAGTACTTC.

The CDR3 is CASSPTGLFTDTQYF. CDR3 sequence (DNA): TGTGCCAGCTCACCGACCGGACTGTTCACAGATACGCAGTATTTT. The V gene is TRBV18, the J gene TRBJ2-3; tentative D call: TRBD2 (5 bases). The germline V gene has CDR1 KGHSH and CDR2 LQKENI. The CDR3 totals 15 residues. Between the trimmed V and J ends, which lost 3 bases and 2 bases, there was a span of 12 bases.

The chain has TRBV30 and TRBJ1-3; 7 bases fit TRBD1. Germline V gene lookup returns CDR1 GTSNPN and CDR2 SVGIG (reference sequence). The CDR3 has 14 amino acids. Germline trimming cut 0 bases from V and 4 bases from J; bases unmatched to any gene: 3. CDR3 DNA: TGTGCCTGGAGTGTGACAGGGTCCGGAAACACCATATATTTT. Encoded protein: CAWSVTGSGNTIYF.

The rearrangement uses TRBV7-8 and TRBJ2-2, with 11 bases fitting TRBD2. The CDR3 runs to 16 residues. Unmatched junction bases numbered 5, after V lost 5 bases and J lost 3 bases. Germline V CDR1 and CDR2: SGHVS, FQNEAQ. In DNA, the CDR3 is TGTGCCAGCAGCCCCACTAGCGGGAGTTACACCGGGGAGCTGTTTTTT. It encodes CASSPTSGSYTGELFF.

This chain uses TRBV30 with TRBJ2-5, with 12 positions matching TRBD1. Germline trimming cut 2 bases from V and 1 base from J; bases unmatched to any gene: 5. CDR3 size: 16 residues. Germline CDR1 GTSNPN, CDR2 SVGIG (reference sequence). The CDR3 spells CAWSPGTGGPQETQYF. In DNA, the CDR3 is TGTGCCTGGAGTCCCGGGACAGGGGGCCCCCAAGAGACCCAGTACTTC.

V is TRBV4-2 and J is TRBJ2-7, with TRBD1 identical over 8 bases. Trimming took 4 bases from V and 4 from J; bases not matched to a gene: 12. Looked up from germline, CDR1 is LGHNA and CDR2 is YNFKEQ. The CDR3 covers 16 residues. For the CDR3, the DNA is TGTGCCAGCAGCCGCGGACAGGGCCCAAACCCTTACGAGCAGTACTTC. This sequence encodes CASSRGQGPNPYEQYF.

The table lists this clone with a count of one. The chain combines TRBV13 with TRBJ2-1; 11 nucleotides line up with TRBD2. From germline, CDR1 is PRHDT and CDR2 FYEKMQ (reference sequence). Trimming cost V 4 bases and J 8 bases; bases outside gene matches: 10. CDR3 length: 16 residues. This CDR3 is CASSSENSGRADEQFF. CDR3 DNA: TGTGCCAGCAGCTCCGAAAATAGCGGGAGGGCCGATGAGCAGTTCTTC.

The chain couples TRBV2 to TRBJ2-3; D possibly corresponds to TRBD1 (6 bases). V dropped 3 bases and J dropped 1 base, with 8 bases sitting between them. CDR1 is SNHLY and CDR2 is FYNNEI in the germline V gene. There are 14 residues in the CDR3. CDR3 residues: CASSDRGGTDTQYF. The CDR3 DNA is TGTGCCAGCAGTGACAGGGGTGGCACAGATACGCAGTATTTT.

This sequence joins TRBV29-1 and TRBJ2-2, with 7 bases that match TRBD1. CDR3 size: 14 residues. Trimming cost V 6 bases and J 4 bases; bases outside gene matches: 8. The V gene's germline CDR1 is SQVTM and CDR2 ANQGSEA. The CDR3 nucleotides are TGCAGCGTAAAACAGGGGCGTAGCACCGGGGAGCTGTTTTTT. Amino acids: CSVKQGRSTGELFF.

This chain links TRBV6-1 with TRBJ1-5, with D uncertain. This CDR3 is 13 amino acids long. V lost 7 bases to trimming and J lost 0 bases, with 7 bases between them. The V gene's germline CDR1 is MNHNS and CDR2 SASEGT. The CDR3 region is CASNPYSNQPQHF. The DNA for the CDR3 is TGTGCCAGCAACCCCTATAGCAATCAGCCCCAGCATTTT.

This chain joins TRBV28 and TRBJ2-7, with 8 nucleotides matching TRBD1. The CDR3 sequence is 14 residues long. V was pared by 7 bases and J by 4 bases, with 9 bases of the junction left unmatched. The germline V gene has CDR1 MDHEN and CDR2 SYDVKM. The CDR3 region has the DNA TGTGCCAGCAACGGACAGGGAGAAGGTTACGAGCAGTACTTC. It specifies CASNGQGEGYEQYF.

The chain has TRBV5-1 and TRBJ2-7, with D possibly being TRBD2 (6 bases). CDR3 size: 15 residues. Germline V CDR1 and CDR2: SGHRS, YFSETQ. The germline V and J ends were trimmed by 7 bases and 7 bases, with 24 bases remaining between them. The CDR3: CASRGGGTSRREQYF. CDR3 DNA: TGCGCCAGCCGCGGTGGAGGGACCAGCCGTCGGGAGCAGTACTTC. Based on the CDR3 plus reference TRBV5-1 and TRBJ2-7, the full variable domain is KAGVTQTPRYLIKTRGQQVTLSCSPISGHRSVSWYQQTPGQGLQFLFEYFSETQRNKGNFPGRFSGRQFSNSRSEMNVSTLELGDSALYLCASRGGGTSRREQYFGPGTRLTVT.

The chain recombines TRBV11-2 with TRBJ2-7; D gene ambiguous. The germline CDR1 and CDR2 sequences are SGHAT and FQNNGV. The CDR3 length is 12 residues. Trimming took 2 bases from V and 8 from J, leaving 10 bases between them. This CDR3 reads CASSLSEGKQYF. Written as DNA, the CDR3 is TGTGCCAGCAGCTTAAGCGAAGGAAAGCAGTACTTC.

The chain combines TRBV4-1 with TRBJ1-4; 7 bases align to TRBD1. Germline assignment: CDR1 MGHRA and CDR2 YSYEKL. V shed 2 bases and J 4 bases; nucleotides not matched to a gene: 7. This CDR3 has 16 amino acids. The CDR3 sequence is CASSQSPGQINEKLFF. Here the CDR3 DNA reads TGCGCCAGCAGCCAATCCCCGGGACAGATTAATGAAAAACTGTTTTTT.

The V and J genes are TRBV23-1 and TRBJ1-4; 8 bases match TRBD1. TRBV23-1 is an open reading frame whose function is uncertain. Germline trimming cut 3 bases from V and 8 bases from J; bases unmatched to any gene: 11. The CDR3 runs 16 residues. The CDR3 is CASSHAPTGVSEKLFF. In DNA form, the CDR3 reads TGCGCCAGCAGTCACGCACCGACAGGGGTTAGCGAAAAACTGTTTTTT.

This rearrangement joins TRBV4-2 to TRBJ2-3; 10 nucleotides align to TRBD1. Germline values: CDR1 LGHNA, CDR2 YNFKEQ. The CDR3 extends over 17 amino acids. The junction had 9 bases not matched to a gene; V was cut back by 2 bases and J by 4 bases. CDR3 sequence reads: CASSQPWGDRGPDTQYF. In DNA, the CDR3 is TGTGCCAGCAGCCAACCATGGGGGGACAGGGGACCAGATACGCAGTATTTT.

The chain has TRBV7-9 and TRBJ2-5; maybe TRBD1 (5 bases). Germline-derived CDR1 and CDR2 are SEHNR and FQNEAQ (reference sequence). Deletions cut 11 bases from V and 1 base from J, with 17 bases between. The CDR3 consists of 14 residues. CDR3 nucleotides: TGTGCCTACTACACCACAGGTCGCCAAGAGACCCAGTACTTC. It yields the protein CAYYTTGRQETQYF.

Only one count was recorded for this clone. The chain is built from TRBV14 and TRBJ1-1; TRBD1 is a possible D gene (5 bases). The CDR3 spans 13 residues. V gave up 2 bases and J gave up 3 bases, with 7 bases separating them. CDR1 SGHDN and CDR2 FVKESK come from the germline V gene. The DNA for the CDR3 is TGTGCCAGCAGCCAATGGGGGGACACTGAAGCTTTCTTT. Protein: CASSQWGDTEAFF.

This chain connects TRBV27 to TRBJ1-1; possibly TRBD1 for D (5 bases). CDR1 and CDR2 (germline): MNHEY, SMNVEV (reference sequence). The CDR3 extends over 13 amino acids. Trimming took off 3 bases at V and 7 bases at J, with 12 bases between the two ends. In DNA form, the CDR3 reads TGTGCCAGCAGTTTCCACCGGGGGGATGAAGCTTTCTTT. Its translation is CASSFHRGDEAFF.

Written as DNA, the CDR3 is TGTGCCAGTAGGTTGGACAGGGCCAGCTCCTACAATGAGCAGTTCTTC. Protein sequence: CASRLDRASSYNEQFF. The chain uses TRBV19 and TRBJ2-1; 8 bases are shared with TRBD1. CDR1 is LNHDA, CDR2 SQIVND, per germline (reference sequence). V lost 6 bases to trimming and J lost 0 bases; unmatched junction nucleotides: 7. The CDR3 runs to 16 residues.

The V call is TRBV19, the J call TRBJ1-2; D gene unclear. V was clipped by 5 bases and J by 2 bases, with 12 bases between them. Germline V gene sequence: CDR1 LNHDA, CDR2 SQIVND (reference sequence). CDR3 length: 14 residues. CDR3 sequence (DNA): TGTGCCAGTAGTTTCGGGGTCCCGAACTATGGCTACACCTTC. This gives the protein CASSFGVPNYGYTF. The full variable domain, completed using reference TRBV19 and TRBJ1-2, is DGGITQSPKYLFRKEGQNVTLSCEQNLNHDAMYWYRQDPGQGLRLIYYSQIVNDFQKGDIAEGYSVSREKKESFPLTVTSAQKNPTAFYLCASSFGVPNYGYTFGSGTRLTVV.

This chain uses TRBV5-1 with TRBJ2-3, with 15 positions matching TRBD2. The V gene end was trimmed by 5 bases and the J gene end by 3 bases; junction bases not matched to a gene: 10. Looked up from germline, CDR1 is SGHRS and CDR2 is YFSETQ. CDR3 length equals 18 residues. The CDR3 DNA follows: TGCGCCAGCAGAGGCCCAGGGACTAGCGGGAGGCAAACAGATACGCAGTATTTT. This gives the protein CASRGPGTSGRQTDTQYF.

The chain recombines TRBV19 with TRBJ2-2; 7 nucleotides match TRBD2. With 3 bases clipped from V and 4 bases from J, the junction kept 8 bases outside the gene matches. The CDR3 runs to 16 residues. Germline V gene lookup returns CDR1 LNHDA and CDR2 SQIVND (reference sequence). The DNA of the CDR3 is TGTGCCAGTAGTATTAAAACTAGCGTTTTCACCGGGGAGCTGTTTTTT. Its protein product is CASSIKTSVFTGELFF.

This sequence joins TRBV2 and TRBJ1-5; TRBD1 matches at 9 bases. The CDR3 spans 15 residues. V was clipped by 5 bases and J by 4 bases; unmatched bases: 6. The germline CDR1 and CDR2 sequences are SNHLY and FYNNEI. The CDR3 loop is CASSTGGGGNQPQHF. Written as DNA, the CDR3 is TGTGCCAGCAGTACAGGGGGCGGGGGTAATCAGCCCCAGCATTTT. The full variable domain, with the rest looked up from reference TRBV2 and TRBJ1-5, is EPEVTQTPSHQVTQMGQEVILRCVPISNHLYFYWYRQILGQKVEFLVSFYNNEISEKSEIFDDQFSVERPDGSNFTLKIRSTKLEDSAMYFCASSTGGGGNQPQHFGDGTRLSIL.